This T cell receptor (beta chain) was recovered during a study of pediatric ulcerative colitis. Whole-study results and caveats: Repertoires came from total lymphocyte DNA, not specific subsets. Two patients' blood samples yielded substantially fewer templates. Ulcerative colitis patients shared more blood-rectal clones than controls.

The protocol was immunoSEQ multiplex PCR, while the TCRdb copy is restricted to in-frame clones and leaves out a portion. The sample consists of under 20,000 clones, nearly 75% of them appearing once. One to two pinch biopsies were taken from the rectum during colonoscopy. Comments on this clone: The antigen remains unidentified.

This CDR3 has 15 residues. V gave up 7 bases and J gave up 2 bases; unmatched junction bases: 8. In germline, CDR1 is MDHEN, CDR2 SYDVKM. The specimen sequenced was gut tissue. The chain combines TRBV28 with TRBJ2-7, with TRBD2 matching over 10 bases. The sequence was obtained from a boy aged 5-17 years with moderate ulcerative colitis. The CDR3 here is CASTPTGTSAYEQYF. The CDR3, as DNA: TGTGCCAGCACCCCCACCGGGACTAGCGCCTACGAGCAGTACTTC.